This passage covers 26 T cell receptor beta chains from one sample sequenced in a study of blood T cell repertoires in COVID-19. The protocol was immunoSEQ multiplex PCR, while the TCRdb copy is restricted to in-frame clones and leaves out a portion. The sample lists about 430,000 clones, approximately 90% occurring once. The material sequenced was PBMCs or T cells enriched from blood (not recorded which). The source is a woman aged 18 to 35 who had been exposed to COVID-19.

The chain joins TRBV7-9 to TRBJ1-2, with 12 bases that match TRBD1. Trimming cost V 4 bases and J 7 bases; bases outside gene matches: 7. CDR1 and CDR2 from the germline V gene are SEHNR and FQNEAQ (reference sequence). The CDR3 extends over 15 amino acids. The CDR3 nucleotides read TGTGCCAGCAGCTCGGGACAGGGGGCGTATGGTGGCTACACCTTC. As protein: CASSSGQGAYGGYTF.

The V call is TRBV10-3, the J call TRBJ2-7; D is possibly TRBD2 (6 bases). Trimming took off 1 base at V and 4 bases at J, with 14 bases between the two ends. The germline gives CDR1 ENHRY, CDR2 SYGVKD. The CDR3 consists of 15 residues. The CDR3 sequence is CAISEFGGTQYEQYF. Written as DNA, the CDR3 is TGTGCCATCAGTGAGTTCGGCGGGACTCAATACGAGCAGTACTTC.

This clone was seen a handful of times. The chain links TRBV30 to TRBJ2-1; D is possibly TRBD1 (6 bases). In germline, CDR1 is GTSNPN, CDR2 SVGIG (reference sequence). Trimming left V 1 base short and J 4 bases short, with 8 bases between. The CDR3 consists of 13 residues. CDR3 coding DNA: TGTGCCTGGAGTGCCGGGACATACAATGAGCAGTTCTTC. Protein: CAWSAGTYNEQFF.

The chain has TRBV5-1 and TRBJ2-7; the match to TRBD2 covers 11 bases. This CDR3 comprises 16 residues. Per germline, CDR1 SGHRS and CDR2 YFSETQ. Germline trimming cut 0 bases from V and 2 bases from J; bases unmatched to any gene: 4. The CDR3: CASSLVLAGETYEQYF. As DNA, the CDR3 is TGCGCCAGCAGCTTGGTACTAGCGGGAGAGACCTACGAGCAGTACTTC.

This clone occurred once. The chain has TRBV27 and TRBJ2-3; 11 bases fit TRBD1. V lost 0 bases to trimming and J lost 9 bases; unmatched junction nucleotides: 5. The CDR3 length is 15 residues. The germline CDR1 and CDR2 sequences are MNHEY and SMNVEV (reference sequence). This chain's CDR3 is CASSLSGTGGGTQYF. The CDR3 DNA reads as TGTGCCAGCAGTTTATCCGGGACAGGGGGGGGGACGCAGTATTTT.

This clone was picked up one time. The chain employs TRBV5-5 and TRBJ2-3, with 9 bases aligning to TRBD2. Germline CDR1 SGHKS, CDR2 YYEKEE (reference sequence). V gave up 2 bases and J gave up 5 bases; unmatched junction bases: 12. CDR3 length: 17 residues. The chain's CDR3 is CASSFYSGGLSGDTQYF. As DNA, the CDR3 is TGTGCCAGCAGCTTTTATAGCGGGGGATTATCAGGAGATACGCAGTATTTT.

This clone was counted between two and nine times. The chain couples TRBV5-6 to TRBJ2-2; 8 bases are shared with TRBD1. The CDR3 totals 16 residues. V was pared by 4 bases and J by 4 bases, with 9 bases of the junction left unmatched. In germline, CDR1 is SGHDT, CDR2 YYEEEE. The CDR3 DNA sequence: TGTGCCAGCAGCACCCCGGGACAGGCCGTCACCGGGGAGCTGTTTTTT. It yields the protein CASSTPGQAVTGELFF. Full variable domain (remainder filled in from reference TRBV5-6 and TRBJ2-2): DAGVTQSPTHLIKTRGQQVTLRCSPKSGHDTVSWYQQALGQGPQFIFQYYEEEERQRGNFPDRFSGHQFPNYSSELNVNALLLGDSALYLCASSTPGQAVTGELFFGEGSRLTVL.

The chain employs TRBV30 and TRBJ1-6; 7 nucleotides match TRBD1. Per the germline V gene, CDR1 is GTSNPN and CDR2 is SVGIG (reference sequence). This CDR3 has 13 residues. With V trimmed by 0 bases and J by 10 bases, 3 bases remained unmatched. The CDR3 DNA is TGTGCCTGGAGTGTAGGGGGCTCCTCACCCCTCCACTTT. Translation gives CAWSVGGSSPLHF.

This chain joins TRBV5-6 and TRBJ1-2; D is perhaps TRBD1 (5 bases). The CDR3 is made up of 15 amino acids. V lost 0 bases and J lost 1, with 10 bases in between. The germline CDR1 and CDR2 sequences are SGHDT and YYEEEE. The CDR3 reads CASSLGQGFNYGYTF. The CDR3 nucleotides are TGTGCCAGCAGCTTGGGGCAGGGATTTAACTATGGCTACACCTTC.

In nucleotides, the CDR3 is TGTGCCAGTAGTGTAGCGGGGAGCTCCTACGAGCAGTACTTC. This encodes CASSVAGSSYEQYF. V usage is TRBV19 and J usage is TRBJ2-7, with 8 positions matching TRBD2. CDR3 size: 14 residues. CDR1 and CDR2 from the germline V gene are LNHDA and SQIVND (reference sequence). V dropped 5 bases and J dropped 0; count of bases not matched to a gene: 3. The whole variable domain, filled in from reference TRBV19 and TRBJ2-7, reads DGGITQSPKYLFRKEGQNVTLSCEQNLNHDAMYWYRQDPGQGLRLIYYSQIVNDFQKGDIAEGYSVSREKKESFPLTVTSAQKNPTAFYLCASSVAGSSYEQYFGPGTRLTVT.

The chain links TRBV5-6 to TRBJ2-2; TRBD1 matches 7 bases. The CDR3 is made up of 14 amino acids. V shed 5 bases and J 6 bases; nucleotides not matched to a gene: 7. The germline V gene has CDR1 SGHDT and CDR2 YYEEEE. Here the CDR3 reads CASRRGRVPGELFF. CDR3 bases: TGTGCCAGCAGGAGGGGGCGGGTGCCCGGGGAGCTGTTTTTT. Supplemented by reference TRBV5-6 and TRBJ2-2, the full variable domain reads DAGVTQSPTHLIKTRGQQVTLRCSPKSGHDTVSWYQQALGQGPQFIFQYYEEEERQRGNFPDRFSGHQFPNYSSELNVNALLLGDSALYLCASRRGRVPGELFFGEGSRLTVL.

The chain uses TRBV4-3 and TRBJ1-2, with a tentative D call TRBD1 (5 bases). V lost 2 bases and J 4 bases, leaving 11 bases between the germline ends. Germline V lookup: CDR1 LGHNA, CDR2 YSLEER. The length of the CDR3 is 14 residues. The CDR3 loop reads CASSQSRQSYGYTF. In DNA, the CDR3 is TGCGCCAGCAGCCAATCTCGACAGTCCTATGGCTACACCTTC.

This chain joins TRBV1 and TRBJ2-7; the table's D call TRBD1 went unverified against the DNA. TRBV1 represents a pseudogene. The CDR3 has 19 residues. The CDR3 DNA reads as TGCACCAGCAGGCGATACCCGACCGAGGACAGGGAAGTCCCCTACGAGCAGTACTTC. This codes for CTSRRYPTEDREVPYEQYF.

A single count supports this clone. The chain joins TRBV28 to TRBJ2-7; a possible D gene is TRBD1 (6 bases). The V end was cut by 11 bases, the J end by 5 bases, with 13 bases between. The CDR3 loop spans 11 amino acids. Germline V lookup: CDR1 MDHEN, CDR2 SYDVKM. The CDR3 region is CAVTGNNEQYF. CDR3 nucleotides: TGTGCCGTAACAGGGAACAACGAGCAGTACTTC.

The V gene is TRBV7-3, the J gene TRBJ1-1; D possibly corresponds to TRBD1 (5 bases). This CDR3 is 14 amino acids long. Deletions cut 2 bases from V and 1 base from J, with 8 bases between. The V gene's germline CDR1 is SGHTA and CDR2 FQGTGA. In DNA, the CDR3 is TGTGCCAGCAGCTTATCCAGGGAGAACACTGAAGCTTTCTTT. Translated: CASSLSRENTEAFF.

The sample holds one count of this clone. The chain links TRBV19 to TRBJ2-2, with 10 bases fitting TRBD2. Germline loops: CDR1 LNHDA, CDR2 SQIVND (reference sequence). The CDR3 sequence is 15 residues long. V lost 8 bases, J lost 2 bases, and 5 bases stayed unmatched. The CDR3, as DNA: TGTGCCAGTTCCACTAGCGGGGTTAACACCGGGGAGCTGTTTTTT. The encoded protein is CASSTSGVNTGELFF.

The CDR3 protein is CSASGALAGFF. In DNA, the CDR3 is TGCAGTGCTAGTGGGGCCCTCGCGGGGTTCTTT. The rearrangement uses TRBV20-1 and TRBJ1-1; possibly TRBD1 for D (5 bases). Trimming pared 3 bases from V and 14 bases from J, leaving 16 bases between. The germline V gene encodes CDR1 DFQATT and CDR2 SNEGSKA (reference sequence). The length of the CDR3 is 11 residues.

The J gene is TRBJ1-1, the V gene TRBV20-1; perhaps TRBD1 as D (6 bases). This CDR3 is built from 15 residues. Germline V gives CDR1 DFQATT, CDR2 SNEGSKA (reference sequence). Trimming left V 3 bases short and J 0 bases short, with 14 bases between. The CDR3 region is CSASPWTVMNTEAFF. The DNA of the CDR3 is TGCAGTGCTAGTCCCTGGACAGTAATGAACACTGAAGCTTTCTTT.

The chain employs TRBV28 and TRBJ2-7; 8 positions agree with TRBD2. This CDR3 comprises 14 residues. Germline-derived CDR1 and CDR2 are MDHEN and SYDVKM. The junction had 5 bases not matched to a gene; V was cut back by 2 bases and J by 5 bases. Here the CDR3 reads CASSLAGLVHEQYF. The DNA for the CDR3 is TGTGCCAGCAGTTTAGCGGGACTAGTCCACGAGCAGTACTTC.

J is TRBJ1-5 and V is TRBV19; 9 bases fit TRBD1. The V segment lost 7 bases and the J segment 0 bases; nucleotides outside the gene matches: 10. This CDR3 is 17 amino acids long. Germline V gives CDR1 LNHDA, CDR2 SQIVND (reference sequence). CDR3 loop: CASIPGQGGNSNQPQHF. The CDR3 coding sequence is TGTGCCAGTATACCGGGACAGGGTGGAAATAGCAATCAGCCCCAGCATTTT.

This chain joins TRBV18 and TRBJ2-7, with D perhaps matching TRBD2 (6 bases). The CDR3 contains 16 residues. The germline V gene encodes CDR1 KGHSH and CDR2 LQKENI. Trimming left V 2 bases short and J 1 base short, with 15 bases between. This chain's CDR3 is CASSPNPGLGSYEQYF. CDR3 coding DNA: TGTGCCAGCTCACCAAATCCGGGACTTGGGTCCTACGAGCAGTACTTC.

This rearrangement joins TRBV27 to TRBJ2-1; D may be TRBD2 (5 bases). The length of the CDR3 is 15 residues. Between the trimmed V and J ends, which lost 2 bases and 3 bases, there was a span of 11 bases. Germline values: CDR1 MNHEY, CDR2 SMNVEV (reference sequence). CDR3 in amino acids: CASSLEGQVYNEQFF. Written as DNA, the CDR3 is TGTGCCAGCAGTTTAGAGGGTCAGGTCTACAATGAGCAGTTCTTC.

The CDR3 bases are TGTGCCAGCAGTCCTCTACCTGGAGGGGGCTACACCTTC. Encoded protein: CASSPLPGGGYTF. The rearrangement uses TRBV6-5 and TRBJ1-2, with D uncertain. The CDR3 totals 13 residues. Trimming shortened V by 5 bases and J by 8 bases, and 15 bases separated the two germline ends. Germline lookup yields CDR1 MNHEY and CDR2 SVGAGI.

V usage is TRBV7-6 and J usage is TRBJ2-3, with 12 bases lining up with TRBD2. The germline gives CDR1 SGHVS, CDR2 FNYEAQ. The CDR3 extends over 16 amino acids. V dropped 5 bases and J dropped 6; count of bases not matched to a gene: 9. The CDR3 loop reads CASSRSSGGANDTQYF. The CDR3 nucleotides are TGTGCCAGCAGCAGATCTAGCGGGGGGGCCAATGATACGCAGTATTTT. Based on the CDR3 plus reference TRBV7-6 and TRBJ2-3, the full variable domain is GAGVSQSPRYKVTKRGQDVALRCDPISGHVSLYWYRQALGQGPEFLTYFNYEAQQDKSGLPNDRFSAERPEGSISTLTIQRTEQRDSAMYRCASSRSSGGANDTQYFGPGTRLTVL.

This chain joins TRBV2 and TRBJ2-7; D is ambiguous. Germline CDR1 is SNHLY and CDR2 is FYNNEI. There are 12 residues in the CDR3. V lost 3 bases and J 4 bases, leaving 7 bases between the germline ends. CDR3 residues: CASSDRSYEQYF. CDR3 in DNA: TGTGCCAGCAGTGACAGGTCTTACGAGCAGTACTTC. Using reference TRBV2 and TRBJ2-7 for the parts outside the CDR3, the full variable domain is EPEVTQTPSHQVTQMGQEVILRCVPISNHLYFYWYRQILGQKVEFLVSFYNNEISEKSEIFDDQFSVERPDGSNFTLKIRSTKLEDSAMYFCASSDRSYEQYFGPGTRLTVT.

V usage is TRBV11-3 and J usage is TRBJ1-5; tentative D call: TRBD1 (6 bases). Germline CDR1 and CDR2: SGHNT and YENEEA. V was cut by 1 base and J by 7 bases, with 17 bases left in between. There are 16 residues in the CDR3. The DNA of the CDR3 is TGTGCCAGCAGCTTAGTCCAGGGGCGTTTTTGGCAGCCCCAGCATTTT. This sequence encodes CASSLVQGRFWQPQHF.